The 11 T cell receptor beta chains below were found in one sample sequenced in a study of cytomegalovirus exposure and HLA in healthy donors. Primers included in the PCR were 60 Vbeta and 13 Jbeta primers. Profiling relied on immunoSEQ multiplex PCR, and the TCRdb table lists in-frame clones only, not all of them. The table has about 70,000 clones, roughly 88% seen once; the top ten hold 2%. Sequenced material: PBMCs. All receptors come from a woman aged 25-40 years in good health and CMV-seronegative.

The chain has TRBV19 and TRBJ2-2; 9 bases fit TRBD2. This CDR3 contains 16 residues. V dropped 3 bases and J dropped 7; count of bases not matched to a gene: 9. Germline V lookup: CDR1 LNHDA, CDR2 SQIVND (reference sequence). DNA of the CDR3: TGTGCCAGTAGTATGAATAGCGGGAGCTTGATCGGGGAGCTGTTTTTT. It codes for CASSMNSGSLIGELFF.

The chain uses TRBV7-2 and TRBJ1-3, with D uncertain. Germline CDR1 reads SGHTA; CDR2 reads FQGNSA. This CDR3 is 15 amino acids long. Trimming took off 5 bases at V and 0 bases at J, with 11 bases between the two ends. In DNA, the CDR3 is TGTGCCAGCAGCCCCGACGGGAGCTCTGGAAACACCATATATTTT. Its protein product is CASSPDGSSGNTIYF.

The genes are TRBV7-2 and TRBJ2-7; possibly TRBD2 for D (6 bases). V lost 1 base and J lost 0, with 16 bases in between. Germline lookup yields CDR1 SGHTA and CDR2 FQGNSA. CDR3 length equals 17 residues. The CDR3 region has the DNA TGTGCCAGCAGCTTAGGGCCCCGCGGGGCGGCCTCCTACGAGCAGTACTTC. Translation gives CASSLGPRGAASYEQYF.

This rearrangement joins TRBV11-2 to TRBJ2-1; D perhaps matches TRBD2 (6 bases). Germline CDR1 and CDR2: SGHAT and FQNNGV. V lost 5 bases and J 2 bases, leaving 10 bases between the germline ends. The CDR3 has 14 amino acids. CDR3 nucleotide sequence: TGTGCCAGCAGCCGCGGGAATCCCTACAATGAGCAGTTCTTC. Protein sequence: CASSRGNPYNEQFF.

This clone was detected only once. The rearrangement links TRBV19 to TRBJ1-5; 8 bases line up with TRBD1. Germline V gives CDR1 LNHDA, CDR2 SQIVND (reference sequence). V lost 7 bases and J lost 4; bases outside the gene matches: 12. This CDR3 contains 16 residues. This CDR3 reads CASTPHGQGRNQPQHF. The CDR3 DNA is TGTGCCAGTACCCCACATGGACAGGGCCGGAATCAGCCCCAGCATTTT.

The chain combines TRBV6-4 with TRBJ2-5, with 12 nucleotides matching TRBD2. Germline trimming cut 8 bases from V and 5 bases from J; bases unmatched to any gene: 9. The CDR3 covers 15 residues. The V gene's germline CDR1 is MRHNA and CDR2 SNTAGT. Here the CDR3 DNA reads TGTGCCAGCGGGGGGCTAGCGGGAGGGCCGGAGACCCAGTACTTC. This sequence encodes CASGGLAGGPETQYF.

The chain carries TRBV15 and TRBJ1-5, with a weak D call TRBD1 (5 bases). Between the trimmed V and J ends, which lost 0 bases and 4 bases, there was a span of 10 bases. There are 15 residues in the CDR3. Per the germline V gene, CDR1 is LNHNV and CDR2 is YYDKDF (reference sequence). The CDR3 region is CATSRDLSGNQPQHF. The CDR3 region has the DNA TGTGCCACCAGCAGAGATCTGTCAGGGAATCAGCCCCAGCATTTT.

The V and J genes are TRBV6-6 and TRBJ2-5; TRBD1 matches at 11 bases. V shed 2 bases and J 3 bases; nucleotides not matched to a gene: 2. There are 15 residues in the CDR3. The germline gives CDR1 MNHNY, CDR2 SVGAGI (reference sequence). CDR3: CASSYPGQGEETQYF. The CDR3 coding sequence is TGTGCCAGCAGTTACCCGGGACAGGGGGAAGAGACCCAGTACTTC.

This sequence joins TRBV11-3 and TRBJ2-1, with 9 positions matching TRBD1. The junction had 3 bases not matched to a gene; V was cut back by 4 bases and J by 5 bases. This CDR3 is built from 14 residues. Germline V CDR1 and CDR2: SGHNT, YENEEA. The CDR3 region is CASSSDRGNNEQFF. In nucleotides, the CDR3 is TGTGCCAGCAGCTCCGACAGGGGGAACAATGAGCAGTTCTTC. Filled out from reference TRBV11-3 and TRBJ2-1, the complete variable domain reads EAGVVQSPRYKIIEKKQPVAFWCNPISGHNTLYWYLQNLGQGPELLIRYENEEAVDDSQLPKDRFSAERLKGVDSTLKIQPAELGDSAVYLCASSSDRGNNEQFFGPGTRLTVL.

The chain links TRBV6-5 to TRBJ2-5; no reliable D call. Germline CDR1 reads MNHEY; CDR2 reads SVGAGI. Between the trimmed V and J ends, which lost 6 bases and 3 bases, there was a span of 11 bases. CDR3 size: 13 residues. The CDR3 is CASSPDKKETQYF. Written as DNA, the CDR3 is TGTGCCAGCAGCCCCGACAAAAAAGAGACCCAGTACTTC.

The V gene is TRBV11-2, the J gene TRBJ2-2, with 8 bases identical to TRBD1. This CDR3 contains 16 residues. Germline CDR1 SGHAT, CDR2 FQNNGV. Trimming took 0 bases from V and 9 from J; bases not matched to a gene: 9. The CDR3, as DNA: TGTGCCAGCAGCTTAGATAGTCGGCAGGGGGCTAGGGAGCTGTTTTTT. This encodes CASSLDSRQGARELFF.